Detailed here is one TCR beta chain. Method: immunoSEQ multiplex PCR; TCRdb's copy keeps in-frame clones and lacks some. The sample has fewer than 100,000 clones; 80% are singletons. The source of the sample is a study of T cells in localized non-small cell lung cancer. This CDR3 contains 16 residues. Looked up from germline, CDR1 is SGHTA and CDR2 is FQGTGA. The V and J ends lost 5 bases and 0 bases, in that order; junction bases with no gene match: 6. Specimen: peripheral blood, collected before any cancer treatment. This TCR was recovered from a female donor older than 55 with stage I lung adenocarcinoma. The V gene is TRBV7-3, the J gene TRBJ2-1; 8 nucleotides match TRBD1. The CDR3 DNA reads TGTGCCAGCAGCGGGGGACAGGCAACCTCCTACAATGAGCAGTTCTTC. Protein: CASSGGQATSYNEQFF.